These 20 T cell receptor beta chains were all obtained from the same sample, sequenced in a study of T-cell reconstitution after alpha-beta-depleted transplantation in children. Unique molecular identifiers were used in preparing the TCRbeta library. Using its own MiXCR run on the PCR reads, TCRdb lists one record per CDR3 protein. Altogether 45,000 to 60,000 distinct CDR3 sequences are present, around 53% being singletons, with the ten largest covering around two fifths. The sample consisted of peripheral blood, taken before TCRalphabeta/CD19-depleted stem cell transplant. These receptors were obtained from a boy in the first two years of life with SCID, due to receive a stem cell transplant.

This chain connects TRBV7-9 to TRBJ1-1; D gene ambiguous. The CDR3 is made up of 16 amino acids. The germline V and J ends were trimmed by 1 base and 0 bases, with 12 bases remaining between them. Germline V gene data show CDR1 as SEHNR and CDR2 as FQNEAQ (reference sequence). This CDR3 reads CASSLGISGLNTEAFF. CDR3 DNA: TGTGCCAGCAGCTTAGGGATATCGGGGTTGAACACTGAAGCTTTCTTT.

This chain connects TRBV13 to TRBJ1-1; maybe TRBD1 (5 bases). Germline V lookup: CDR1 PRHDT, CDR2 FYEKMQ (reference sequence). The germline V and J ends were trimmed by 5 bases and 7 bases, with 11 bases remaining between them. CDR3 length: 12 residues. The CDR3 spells CASSAGTGEAFF. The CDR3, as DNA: TGTGCCAGCAGCGCCGGGACGGGTGAAGCTTTCTTT.

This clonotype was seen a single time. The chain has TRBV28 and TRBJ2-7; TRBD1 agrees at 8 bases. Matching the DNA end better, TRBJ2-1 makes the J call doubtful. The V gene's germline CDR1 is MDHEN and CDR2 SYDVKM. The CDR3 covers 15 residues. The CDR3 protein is CASSFIVDRVAEQFF. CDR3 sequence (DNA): TGTGCCAGCAGTTTTATTGTGGACAGGGTGGCCGAGCAGTTCTTC.

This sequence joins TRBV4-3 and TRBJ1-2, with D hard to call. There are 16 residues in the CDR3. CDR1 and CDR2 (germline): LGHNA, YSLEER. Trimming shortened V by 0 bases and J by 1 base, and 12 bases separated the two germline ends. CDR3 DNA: TGCGCCAGCAGCCAAGATCGATCACCAAATAACTATGGCTACACCTTC. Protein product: CASSQDRSPNNYGYTF.

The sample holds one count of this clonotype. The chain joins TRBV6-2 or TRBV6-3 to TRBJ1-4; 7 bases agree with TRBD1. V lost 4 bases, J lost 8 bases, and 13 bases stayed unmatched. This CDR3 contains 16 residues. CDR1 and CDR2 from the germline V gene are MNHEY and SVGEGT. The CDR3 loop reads CASSFKTGSRGEKLFF. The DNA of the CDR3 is TGTGCCAGCAGTTTCAAGACAGGGTCGAGAGGCGAAAAACTGTTTTTT.

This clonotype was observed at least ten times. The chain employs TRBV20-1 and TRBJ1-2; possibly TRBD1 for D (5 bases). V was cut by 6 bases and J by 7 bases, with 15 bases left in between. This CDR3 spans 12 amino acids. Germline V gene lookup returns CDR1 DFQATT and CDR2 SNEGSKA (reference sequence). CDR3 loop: CSARDERGGYTF. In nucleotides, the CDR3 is TGCAGTGCCAGGGACGAACGGGGTGGCTACACCTTC.

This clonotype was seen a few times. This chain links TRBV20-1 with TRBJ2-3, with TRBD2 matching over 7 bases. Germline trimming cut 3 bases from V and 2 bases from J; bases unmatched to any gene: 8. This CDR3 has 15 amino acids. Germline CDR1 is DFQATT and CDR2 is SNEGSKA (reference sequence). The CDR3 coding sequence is TGCAGTGCTAGTCACCGGGACTACAACACAGATACGCAGTATTTT. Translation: CSASHRDYNTDTQYF.

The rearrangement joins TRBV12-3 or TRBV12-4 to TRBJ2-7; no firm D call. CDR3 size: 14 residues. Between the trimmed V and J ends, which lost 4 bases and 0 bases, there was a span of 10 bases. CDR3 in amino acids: CASSSSRSSYEQYF. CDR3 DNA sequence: TGTGCCAGCAGTTCCAGCCGGAGCTCCTACGAGCAGTACTTC.

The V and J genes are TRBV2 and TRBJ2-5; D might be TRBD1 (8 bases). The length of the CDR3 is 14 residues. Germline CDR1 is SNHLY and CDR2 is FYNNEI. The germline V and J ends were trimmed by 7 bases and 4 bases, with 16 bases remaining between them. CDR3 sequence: CASTTDREGETQYF. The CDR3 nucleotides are TGTGCCAGCACTACGGACAGGGAGGGAGAGACCCAGTACTTC.

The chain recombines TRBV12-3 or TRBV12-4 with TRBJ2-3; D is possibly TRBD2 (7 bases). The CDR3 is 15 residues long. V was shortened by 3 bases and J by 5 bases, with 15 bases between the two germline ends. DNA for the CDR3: TGTGCCAGCAGTTTTAAGTGGGGGGGCCTAGATACGCAGTATTTT. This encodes CASSFKWGGLDTQYF.

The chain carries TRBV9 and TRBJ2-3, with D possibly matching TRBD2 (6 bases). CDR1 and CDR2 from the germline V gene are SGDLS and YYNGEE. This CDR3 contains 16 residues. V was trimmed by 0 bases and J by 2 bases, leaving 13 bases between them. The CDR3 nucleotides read TGTGCCAGCAGCGTAGGTCTGGGGGGAAACACAGATACGCAGTATTTT. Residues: CASSVGLGGNTDTQYF.

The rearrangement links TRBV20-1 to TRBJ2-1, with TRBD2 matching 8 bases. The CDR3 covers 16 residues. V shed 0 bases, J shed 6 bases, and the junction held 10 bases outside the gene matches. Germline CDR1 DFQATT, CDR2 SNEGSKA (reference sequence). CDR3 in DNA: TGCAGTGCTAGAGATCCTGGCGGGGGGCAGTTCAATGAGCAGTTCTTC. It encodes CSARDPGGGQFNEQFF.

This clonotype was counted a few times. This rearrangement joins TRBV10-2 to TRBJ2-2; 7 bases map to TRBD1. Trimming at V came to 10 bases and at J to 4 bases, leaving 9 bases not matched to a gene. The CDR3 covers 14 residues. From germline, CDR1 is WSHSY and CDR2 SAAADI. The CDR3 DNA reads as TGCGCCACCCTACAGGGGACGGTCACCGGGGAGCTGTTTTTT. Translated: CATLQGTVTGELFF.

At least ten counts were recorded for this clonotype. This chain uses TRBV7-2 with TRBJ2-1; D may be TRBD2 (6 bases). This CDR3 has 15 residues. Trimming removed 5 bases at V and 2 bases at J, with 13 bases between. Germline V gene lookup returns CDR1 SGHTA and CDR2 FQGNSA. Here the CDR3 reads CASSPGVSPYNEQFF. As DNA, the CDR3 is TGTGCCAGCAGCCCGGGGGTATCCCCCTACAATGAGCAGTTCTTC.

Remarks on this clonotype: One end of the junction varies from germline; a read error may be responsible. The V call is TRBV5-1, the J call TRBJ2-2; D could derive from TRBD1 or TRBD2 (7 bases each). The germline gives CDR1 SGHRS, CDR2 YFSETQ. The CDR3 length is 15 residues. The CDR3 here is CASSSRGGTTGELSF. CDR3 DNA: TGCGCCAGCAGCTCCAGGGGGGGAACAACCGGGGAGCTGTCTTTT.

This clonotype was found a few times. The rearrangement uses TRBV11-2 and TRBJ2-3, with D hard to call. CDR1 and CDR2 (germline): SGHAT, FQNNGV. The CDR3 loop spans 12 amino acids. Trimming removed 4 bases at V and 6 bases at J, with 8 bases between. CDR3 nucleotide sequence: TGTGCCAGCAGCTCCTGGGCGGATACGCAGTATTTT. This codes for CASSSWADTQYF. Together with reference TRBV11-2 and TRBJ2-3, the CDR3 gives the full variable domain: EAGVAQSPRYKIIEKRQSVAFWCNPISGHATLYWYQQILGQGPKLLIQFQNNGVVDDSQLPKDRFSAERLKGVDSTLKIQPAKLEDSAVYLCASSSWADTQYFGPGTRLTVL.

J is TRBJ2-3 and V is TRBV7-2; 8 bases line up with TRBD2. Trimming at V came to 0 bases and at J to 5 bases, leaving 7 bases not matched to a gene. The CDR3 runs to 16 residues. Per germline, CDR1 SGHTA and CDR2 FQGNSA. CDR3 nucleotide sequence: TGTGCCAGCAGCTTAGCCCCCAGCGGGGGCAGAGATACGCAGTATTTT. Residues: CASSLAPSGGRDTQYF.

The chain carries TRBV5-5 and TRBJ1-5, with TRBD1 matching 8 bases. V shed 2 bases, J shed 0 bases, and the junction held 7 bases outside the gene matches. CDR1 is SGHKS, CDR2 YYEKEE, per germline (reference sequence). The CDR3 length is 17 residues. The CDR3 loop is CASSFTGTGYSNQPQHF. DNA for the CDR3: TGTGCCAGCAGCTTTACCGGGACAGGTTATAGCAATCAGCCCCAGCATTTT.

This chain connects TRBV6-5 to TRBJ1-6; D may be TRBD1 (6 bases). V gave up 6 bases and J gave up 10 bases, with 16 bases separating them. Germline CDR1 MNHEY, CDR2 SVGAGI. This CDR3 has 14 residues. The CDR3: CASRYRVEASPLHF. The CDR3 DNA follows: TGTGCCAGCAGGTACAGGGTAGAGGCGTCACCCCTCCACTTT.

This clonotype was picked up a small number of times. CDR3 residues: CASSAGPLQETQYF. The CDR3 nucleotides are TGTGCCAGCAGCGCGGGACCCCTCCAAGAGACCCAGTACTTC. This chain links TRBV5-5 with TRBJ2-5, with D tentatively TRBD2 (6 bases). Trimming removed 4 bases at V and 1 base at J, with 11 bases between. CDR3 length: 14 amino acids. The V gene's germline CDR1 is SGHKS and CDR2 YYEKEE (reference sequence).